Here is one T cell receptor beta chain with its context. Looked up from germline, CDR1 is KGHSH and CDR2 is LQKENI. Trimming stripped 3 bases from V and 0 bases from J, with 8 bases between. The CDR3 spans 14 residues. Authors' data handling: Quantification of nucleated cells was approximated via reference gene primer amplification. Data came from immunoSEQ multiplex PCR; TCRdb stores just in-frame clones and leaves some out. V and J calls and clone size are given by that table; D and trimming were obtained from the DNA. In the table there are some 370,000 clones, about 87% of which are singletons. This sample is drawn from a study of blood T cell repertoires in COVID-19. Seattle patient enrollment occurred during active infection, with longitudinal follow-up thereafter.

This sequence originates from a woman aged 25-40 years with COVID-19, enrolled during active disease. This rearrangement joins TRBV18 to TRBJ1-1; D remains unclear. Input material: peripheral blood. The CDR3 protein is CASSPRGLNTEAFF. In DNA, the CDR3 is TGTGCCAGCTCACCCCGCGGATTGAACACTGAAGCTTTCTTT.